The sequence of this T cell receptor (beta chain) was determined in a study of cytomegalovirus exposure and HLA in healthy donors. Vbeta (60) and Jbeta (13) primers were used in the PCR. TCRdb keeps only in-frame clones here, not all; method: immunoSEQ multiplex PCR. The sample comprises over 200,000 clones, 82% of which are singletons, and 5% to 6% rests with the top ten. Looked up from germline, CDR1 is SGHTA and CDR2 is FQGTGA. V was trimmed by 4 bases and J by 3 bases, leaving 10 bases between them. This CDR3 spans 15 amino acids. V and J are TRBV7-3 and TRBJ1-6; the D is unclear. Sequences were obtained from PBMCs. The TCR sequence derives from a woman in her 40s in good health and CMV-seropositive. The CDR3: CASSWAGNYNSPLHF. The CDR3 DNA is TGTGCCAGCAGCTGGGCGGGGAACTATAATTCACCCCTCCACTTT.